These T cell receptor beta chains were read from a single sample in a study of blood T cell repertoires in COVID-19. Here immunoSEQ multiplex PCR was the method, and the copy in TCRdb shows in-frame clones only, minus some. The sample consists of about 140,000 clones, 82% of them appearing once. Sequenced material: peripheral blood. The receptors here all came from a woman older than 75 with acute or convalescent COVID-19. Each CDR3 is given with its conserved first and last residue. A D gene is named only where the DNA matches it firmly. Clone size is shown for a subset of rows, as once, few, many or a class of expanded clone.

>TRBV10-2|NA|TRBJ1-5|NA
CASSPGHLHINQPQHF
TGCGCCAGCAGCCCGGGACACTTACATATCAATCAGCCCCAGCATTTT
>TRBV12-3/TRBV12-4|NA|TRBJ2-3|NA
CASSSMAADTQYF
TGTGCCAGCAGTTCAATGGCCGCAGATACGCAGTATTTT
>TRBV12-3/TRBV12-4|TRBD2|TRBJ2-1|NA
CASSLISGIEQFF
TGTGCCAGCAGTTTAATTAGCGGGATCGAGCAGTTCTTC
>TRBV11-2|NA|TRBJ2-7|NA
CASSLAGIREQYF
TGTGCCAGCAGCTTAGCGGGAATTCGCGAGCAGTACTTC
>TRBV3-1/TRBV3-2|TRBD1|TRBJ1-2|NA
CASSHGQGGFGYTF
TGTGCCAGCAGCCATGGACAGGGCGGTTTTGGCTACACCTTC
>TRBV19|NA|TRBJ1-1|few
CASNRGTEVMNTEAFF
TGTGCCAGTAATCGGGGGACGGAGGTCATGAACACTGAAGCTTTCTTT
>TRBV7-8|TRBD1|TRBJ2-7|NA
CASSPPGQRTHEQYF
TGTGCCAGCAGCCCCCCGGGACAGCGAACCCACGAGCAGTACTTC
>TRBV28|TRBD1|TRBJ2-7|NA
CASSSRDRGYEQYF
TGTGCCAGCAGTAGCCGGGACAGGGGTTACGAGCAGTACTTC
>TRBV18|NA|TRBJ1-1|NA
CASSLQRNTEAFF
TGTGCCAGCTCACTGCAGCGAAACACTGAAGCTTTCTTT
>TRBV7-2|TRBD2|TRBJ2-1|NA
CASSLLGDYAVMSYNEQFF
TGTGCCAGCAGCTTACTCGGGGACTACGCAGTGATGTCCTACAATGAGCAGTTCTTC
>TRBV30|TRBD1|TRBJ1-6|NA
CAYDSGTGRTGSSPLHF
TGTGCCTACGACTCCGGGACAGGACGCACGGGGTCTTCACCCCTCCACTTT
>TRBV29-1|NA|TRBJ1-2|NA
CSVEGQDYGYTF
TGCAGCGTTGAAGGCCAGGACTATGGCTACACCTTC
>TRBV12-3/TRBV12-4|NA|TRBJ1-1|NA
CASSLDRGTEAFF
TGTGCCAGCAGTTTGGATCGAGGGACTGAAGCTTTCTTT
>TRBV3-1/TRBV3-2|NA|TRBJ1-2|NA
CASSLTVYGYTF
TGTGCCAGCAGCCTGACAGTCTATGGCTACACCTTC
>TRBV24-1|NA|TRBJ1-3|NA
CATSDSQDGNSGNTIYF
TGTGCCACCAGTGATTCTCAGGACGGGAACTCTGGAAACACCATATATTTT
>TRBV12-5|TRBD1|TRBJ1-2|NA
CASGSGDRGRRYTF
TGTGCTAGTGGTTCCGGAGACAGGGGTCGGAGATACACCTTC